The clone carrying this T cell receptor (beta chain) showed up just a few times. Its antigen remains unknown. The sample comes from a study of T-cell memory formation after mild COVID-19. This CDR3 region has 15 residues. Germline trimming cut 4 bases from V and 4 bases from J; bases unmatched to any gene: 7. Germline assignment: CDR1 LNHDA and CDR2 SQIVND (reference sequence). Findings of the study overall: Those CD4+ clones that contracted were mainly in CM and EM (CD8+ ones in EMRA). The study detected some responding clones in pre-infection memory, suggesting cross-reactive memory joined.

MiXCR, applied by TCRdb to the 5' RACE reads, yields one record per CDR3 protein. The profile shows approximately 580,000 distinct CDR3 sequences, approximately 20% of them singletons. The origin of this receptor is an adult woman who had mild COVID-19 (a few samples of this study predate the infection). Cell type and time point are not known. The chain couples TRBV19 to TRBJ2-7, with 10 nucleotides matching TRBD1. Sequenced sample: PBMCs or a T cell subset sorted from them (not recorded which). CDR3 DNA sequence: TGTGCCAGTAGTAACCGGGACAGGGGTCCATACGAGCAGTACTTC. It yields the protein CASSNRDRGPYEQYF.